The 6 T cell receptor beta chains below were found in one sample sequenced in a study of blood T cell repertoires in COVID-19. Generated by immunoSEQ multiplex PCR, the TCRdb table keeps only in-frame clones and is missing some. The table lists about 68,000 clones, roughly nine tenths of them singletons, with 2.6% in the top ten. What was sequenced was peripheral blood. The receptors stem from a man aged 50 to 60 with COVID-19, enrolled during active disease.

This clone occurred once. CDR3: CASRTGVRETQYF. The CDR3 DNA reads as TGTGCCAGCAGAACAGGGGTACGGGAGACCCAGTACTTC. The chain links TRBV28 to TRBJ2-5; 7 bases fit TRBD1. The CDR3 has 13 amino acids. V lost 6 bases to trimming and J lost 5 bases; unmatched junction nucleotides: 6. The germline V gene encodes CDR1 MDHEN and CDR2 SYDVKM. The variable domain in full, with the rest retrieved from reference TRBV28 and TRBJ2-5, is DVKVTQSSRYLVKRTGEKVFLECVQDMDHENMFWYRQDPGLGLRLIYFSYDVKMKEKGDIPEGYSVSREKKERFSLILESASTNQTSMYLCASRTGVRETQYFGPGTRLLVL.

This chain joins TRBV11-2 and TRBJ1-6; D gene ambiguous. CDR1 is SGHAT, CDR2 FQNNGV, per germline. CDR3 length: 13 amino acids. Trimming took off 5 bases at V and 9 bases at J, with 11 bases between the two ends. The CDR3 protein is CASSPSVGSPLHF. The CDR3 nucleotides read TGTGCCAGCAGCCCCTCGGTTGGTTCACCCCTCCACTTT.

The chain carries TRBV9 and TRBJ2-3; 12 nucleotides match TRBD2. Trimming at V came to 3 bases and at J to 2 bases, leaving 4 bases not matched to a gene. This CDR3 is built from 16 residues. In germline, CDR1 is SGDLS, CDR2 YYNGEE. The DNA for the CDR3 is TGTGCCAGCAGCGAGGGGACTAGCGGGTACACAGATACGCAGTATTTT. This codes for CASSEGTSGYTDTQYF.

The genes are TRBV5-1 and TRBJ1-4, with D possibly TRBD1 on 5 matching bases. V gave up 2 bases and J gave up 8 bases, with 16 bases separating them. The CDR3 contains 15 residues. Germline CDR1 reads SGHRS; CDR2 reads YFSETQ. The CDR3 here is CASSFGPGGGEKLFF. For the CDR3, the DNA is TGCGCCAGCAGCTTTGGACCGGGGGGAGGCGAAAAACTGTTTTTT.

V is TRBV30 and J is TRBJ1-2; D unresolved. Germline loops: CDR1 GTSNPN, CDR2 SVGIG (reference sequence). The CDR3 extends over 13 amino acids. V was pared by 5 bases and J by 7 bases, with 17 bases between. The CDR3 here is CAWRTAGLGGYTF. CDR3 bases: TGTGCCTGGCGCACGGCAGGCCTCGGTGGCTACACCTTC.

V usage is TRBV27 and J usage is TRBJ1-1, with TRBD1 identical over 7 bases. Germline values: CDR1 MNHEY, CDR2 SMNVEV (reference sequence). The CDR3 is 13 amino acids. V gave up 5 bases and J gave up 1 base; unmatched junction bases: 1. CDR3 loop: CASSRTGNTEAFF. The CDR3 DNA reads as TGTGCCAGCAGTCGGACAGGGAACACTGAAGCTTTCTTT.